This T cell receptor beta chain was retrieved from a study of cytomegalovirus exposure and HLA in healthy donors. The wider study: The study's early data release held about 77 million unique TCRs from HLA-typed donors.

The study, taken as a whole, reports: Upon later analysis, TCR association rates were observed to vary by HLA locus, being highest for DRB1 and lowest for HLA-C. Owing to their indistinguishability, certain V segments, notably TRBV6-2 and TRBV6-3, were excluded. Analyses of presence and absence presupposed an approximately uniform sequencing depth across donors.

V trimming: 3 bases; J trimming: 0 bases; junction bases outside the gene matches: 5. This CDR3 has 16 amino acids. CDR1 and CDR2 from the germline V gene are SGHTA and FQGNSA. Amplification used 60 Vbeta primers and 13 Jbeta primers. Sequenced by immunoSEQ multiplex PCR; TCRdb stores in-frame clones only, minus some. The sample includes just under 65,000 clones, roughly 75% seen only once; the top ten take more than 4%. For this clone: The antigen is not known.

V usage is TRBV7-2 and J usage is TRBJ1-2; 9 bases line up with TRBD1. Sequencing used PBMCs. This TCR derives from a woman between 25 and 40 years old in good health and CMV-seronegative. The CDR3 loop reads CASSLTGGLANYGYTF. The CDR3 DNA reads TGTGCCAGCAGCTTGACAGGGGGTCTAGCTAACTATGGCTACACCTTC.